The subject of this entry is one T cell receptor (beta chain). The data are from a study of CD8+ T cells in alopecia areata. Study in general: Each day, treated patients took oral tofacitinib twice, at 5 to 10 mg per dose.

Reverse transcribed after extraction, RNA yielded cDNA as the sequencing template. Assay used: immunoSEQ multiplex PCR; TCRdb lists only in-frame clones, some missing. The repertoire holds hundreds of thousands of clones, with around 62% as singletons. Sequences were derived from CD4+ T cells sorted from blood, sampled at week 0. This receptor was obtained from a human donor with alopecia areata.

The chain's CDR3 is CASSVRGQGNSPLHF. The CDR3 DNA sequence: TGTGCCAGTTCTGTCAGGGGACAGGGTAATTCACCCCTCCACTTT. The chain employs TRBV9 and TRBJ1-6; 9 positions agree with TRBD1. V lost 8 bases and J lost 6; bases outside the gene matches: 9. The CDR3 contains 15 residues. Germline CDR1 SGDLS, CDR2 YYNGEE.